This T cell receptor beta chain came from a study of a mutant IDH1 vaccine in newly diagnosed glioma. On the study more broadly: The treated group averaged approximately 38 years old and was roughly 60% male, approximately 38% female. Pretreatment consisted of radiotherapy, temozolomide, or both, with most receiving both.

The table came from immunoSEQ multiplex PCR; TCRdb's copy has only in-frame clones and leaves some out. The sample contains 50,000 to 65,000 clones, roughly 80% of which appear only once. This clone was observed a few times. No antigen is known for it. The CDR3 spans 14 residues. The germline CDR1 and CDR2 sequences are KGHSH and LQKENI. J gave up 4 bases and V 6 bases, and 5 bases lay outside the gene matches. Study-wide results and caveats: Detectable vaccine-induced immune responses arose in almost 95% of patients.

Time point defined: baseline, week 1 (first vaccination visit). As for treatment: pre-vaccination baseline after standard-of-care therapy. The donors' diagnosis was new WHO grade 3 or 4 astrocytoma that was IDH1-mutant and ATRX-lost. The sequence came from a man between 18 and 35 years old with glioma. The sample consisted of PBMCs, taken from a glioma patient treated with radiotherapy, temozolomide or both. The chain combines TRBV18 with TRBJ1-5; 8 bases are a match to TRBD1. The DNA of the CDR3 is TGTGCCAGCTCGCCCACAGGGGGAAATCAGCCCCAGCATTTT. Protein product: CASSPTGGNQPQHF.